This T cell receptor beta chain was recorded in a study of OX40 agonist ivuxolimab in advanced cancers. Study-wide results and caveats: Blood T cells, both CD4+ and CD8+, expanded clonally by week 6 at 0.1 to 3.0 mg/kg.

Sequenced by immunoSEQ multiplex PCR; TCRdb stores in-frame clones only, minus some. The sample has approximately 30,000 clones; roughly 84% are singletons. This CDR3 has 15 amino acids. The germline CDR1 and CDR2 sequences are PRHDT and FYEKMQ (reference sequence). Losses at the gene ends were 3 bases for V and 6 bases for J; bases not matched to a gene: 3. On this clone itself: Its antigen is unknown.

The material sequenced was CD4+ or CD8+ T cells sorted from blood, taken in a trial of the OX40 agonist ivuxolimab. The TCR comes from an adult with an advanced solid tumor such as melanoma, head and neck, liver or kidney cancer. This chain connects TRBV13 to TRBJ1-5, with TRBD1 matching 12 bases. CDR3 in DNA: TGTGCCAGCAGCTTGGGACAGGGGGCTAGTCAGCCCCAGCATTTT. As protein: CASSLGQGASQPQHF.